This T cell receptor beta chain derives from a study of graft-versus-host responses after intestinal transplantation. The authors sorted proliferating CFSE-low CD3+CD4+ and CD3+CD8+ responders after the reaction. The table lists this clone with a few counts. Repertoires were generated with immunoSEQ multiplex PCR, while TCRdb's copy carries only in-frame clones and drops some. The data hold some 4,300 clones, with around 28% observed a single time. The CDR3 is 14 residues long. Germline assignment: CDR1 KGHSH and CDR2 LQKENI. V was shortened by 6 bases and J by 4 bases, with 15 bases between the two germline ends.

This receptor was taken from a human patient who was an organ donor for intestinal transplantation. The starting material was alloreactive CD4+ T cells from a mixed lymphocyte reaction culture, obtained before transplantation. Subset meaning: CFSE-low proliferating T cells sorted from roughly six-day pre-transplant mixed lymphocyte reaction (GvH or HvG direction). The chain recombines TRBV18 with TRBJ1-2, with D possibly TRBD1 on 6 matching bases. CDR3 nucleotides: TGTGCCAGCTCGGGGGCCCCGGGAGCCTATGGCTACACCTTC. This gives the protein CASSGAPGAYGYTF. Full variable domain (missing parts from reference TRBV18 and TRBJ1-2): NAGVMQNPRHLVRRRGQEARLRCSPMKGHSHVYWYRQLPEEGLKFMVYLQKENIIDESGMPKERFSAEFPKEGPSILRIQQVVRGDSAAYFCASSGAPGAYGYTFGSGTRLTVV.